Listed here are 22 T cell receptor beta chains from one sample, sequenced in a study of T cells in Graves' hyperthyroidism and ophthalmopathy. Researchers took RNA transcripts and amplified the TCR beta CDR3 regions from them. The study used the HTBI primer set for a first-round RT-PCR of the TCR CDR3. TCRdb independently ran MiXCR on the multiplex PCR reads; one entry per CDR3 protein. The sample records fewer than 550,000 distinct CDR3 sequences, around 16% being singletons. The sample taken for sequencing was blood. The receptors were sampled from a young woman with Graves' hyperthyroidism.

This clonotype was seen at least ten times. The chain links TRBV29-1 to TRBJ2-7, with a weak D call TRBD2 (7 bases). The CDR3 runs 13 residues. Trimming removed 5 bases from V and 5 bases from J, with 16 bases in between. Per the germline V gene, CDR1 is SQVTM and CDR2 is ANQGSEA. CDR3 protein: CSVRGGATHEQYF. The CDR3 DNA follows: TGCAGCGTTAGGGGGGGCGCAACCCACGAGCAGTACTTC.

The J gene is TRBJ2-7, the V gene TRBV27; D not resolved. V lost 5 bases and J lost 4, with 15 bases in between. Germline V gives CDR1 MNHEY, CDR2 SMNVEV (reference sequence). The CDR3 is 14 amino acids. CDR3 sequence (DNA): TGTGCCAGCAGTGTTAACCGTGATCAATACGAGCAGTACTTC. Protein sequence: CASSVNRDQYEQYF.

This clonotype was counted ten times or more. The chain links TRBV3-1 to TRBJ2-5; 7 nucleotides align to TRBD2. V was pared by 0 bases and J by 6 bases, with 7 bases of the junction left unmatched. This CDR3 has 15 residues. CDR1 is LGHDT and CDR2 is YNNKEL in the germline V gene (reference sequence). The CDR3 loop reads CASSQDGPAGQTQYF. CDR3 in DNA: TGTGCCAGCAGCCAAGACGGGCCAGCGGGGCAGACCCAGTACTTC.

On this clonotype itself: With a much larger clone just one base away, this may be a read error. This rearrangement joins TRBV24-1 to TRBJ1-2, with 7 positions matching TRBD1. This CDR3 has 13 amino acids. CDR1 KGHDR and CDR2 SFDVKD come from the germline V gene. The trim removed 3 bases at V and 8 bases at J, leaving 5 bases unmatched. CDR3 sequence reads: CATSDPLRGGYTF. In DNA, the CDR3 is TGTGCCACCAGTGATCCCCTCAGGGGGGGCTACACCTTC.

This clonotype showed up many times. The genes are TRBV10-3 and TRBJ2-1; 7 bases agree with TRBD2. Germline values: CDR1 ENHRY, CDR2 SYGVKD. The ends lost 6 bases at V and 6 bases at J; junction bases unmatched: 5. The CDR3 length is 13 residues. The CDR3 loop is CAIRSTSVNEQFF. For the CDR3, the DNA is TGTGCCATCAGATCCACTAGCGTCAATGAGCAGTTCTTC.

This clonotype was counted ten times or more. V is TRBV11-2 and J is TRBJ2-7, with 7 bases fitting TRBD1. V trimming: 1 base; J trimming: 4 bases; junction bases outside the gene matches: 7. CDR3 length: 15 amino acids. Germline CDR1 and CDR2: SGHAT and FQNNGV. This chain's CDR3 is CASSLGEQGQYEQYF. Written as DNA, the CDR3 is TGTGCCAGCAGCTTAGGTGAACAGGGGCAATACGAGCAGTACTTC.

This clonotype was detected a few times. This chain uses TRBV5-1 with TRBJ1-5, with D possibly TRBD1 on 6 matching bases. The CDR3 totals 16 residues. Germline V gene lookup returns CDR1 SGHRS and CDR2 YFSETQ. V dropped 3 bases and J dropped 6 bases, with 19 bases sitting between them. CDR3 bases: TGCGCCAGCAGCTCCGGGACAAAAGAAGTCAGTCAGCCCCAGCATTTT. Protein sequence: CASSSGTKEVSQPQHF.

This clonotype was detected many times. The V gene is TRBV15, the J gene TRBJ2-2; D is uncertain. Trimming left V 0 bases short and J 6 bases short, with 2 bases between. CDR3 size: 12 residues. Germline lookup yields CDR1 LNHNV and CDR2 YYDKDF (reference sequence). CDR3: CATSRDAGELFF. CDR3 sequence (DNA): TGTGCCACCAGCAGAGATGCCGGGGAGCTGTTTTTT.

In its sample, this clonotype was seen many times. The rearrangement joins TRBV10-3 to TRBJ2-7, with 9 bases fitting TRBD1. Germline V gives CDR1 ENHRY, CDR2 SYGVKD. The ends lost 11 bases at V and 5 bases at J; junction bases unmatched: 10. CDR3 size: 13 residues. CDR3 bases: TGTGCCTCCGGGACAGGGTTGTTTCACGAGCAGTACTTC. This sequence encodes CASGTGLFHEQYF.

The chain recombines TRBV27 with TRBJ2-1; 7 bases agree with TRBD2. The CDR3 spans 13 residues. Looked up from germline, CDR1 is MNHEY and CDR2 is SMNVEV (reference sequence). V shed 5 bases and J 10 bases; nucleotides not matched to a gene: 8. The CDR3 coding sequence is TGTGCCAGCAGTCGACCGGCTAGCGGAGAGCAGTTCTTC. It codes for CASSRPASGEQFF.

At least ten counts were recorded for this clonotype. The CDR3 is CASSSRIRDYGYTF. The CDR3 DNA follows: TGTGCCAGCAGTTCCAGAATCCGGGACTATGGCTACACCTTC. The chain employs TRBV6-1 and TRBJ1-2; D is uncertain. This CDR3 spans 14 amino acids. With 5 bases removed from V and 3 bases from J, the gap between germline ends came to 13 bases. CDR1 is MNHNS and CDR2 is SASEGT in the germline V gene.

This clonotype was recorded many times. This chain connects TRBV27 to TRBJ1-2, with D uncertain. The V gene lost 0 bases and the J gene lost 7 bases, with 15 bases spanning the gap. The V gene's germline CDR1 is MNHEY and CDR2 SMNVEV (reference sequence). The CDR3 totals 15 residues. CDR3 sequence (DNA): TGTGCCAGCAGTTTATCGGCGGGGTCTGGCACTGGCTACACCTTC. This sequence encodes CASSLSAGSGTGYTF.

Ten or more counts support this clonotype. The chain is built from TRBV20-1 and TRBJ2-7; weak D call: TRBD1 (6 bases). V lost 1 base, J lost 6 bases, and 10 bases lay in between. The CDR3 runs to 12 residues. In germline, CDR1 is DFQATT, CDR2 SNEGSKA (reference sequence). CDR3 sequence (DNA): TGCAGTGCTAGAGTTGACAGGCCCGAGCAGTACTTC. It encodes CSARVDRPEQYF.

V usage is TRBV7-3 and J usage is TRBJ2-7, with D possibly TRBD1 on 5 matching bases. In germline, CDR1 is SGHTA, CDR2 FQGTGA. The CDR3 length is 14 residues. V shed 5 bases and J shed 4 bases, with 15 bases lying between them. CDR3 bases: TGTGCCAGCAGCCCCGGAGCAGGGTGGTACGAGCAGTACTTC. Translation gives CASSPGAGWYEQYF. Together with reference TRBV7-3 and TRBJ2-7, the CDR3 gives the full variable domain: GAGVSQTPSNKVTEKGKYVELRCDPISGHTALYWYRQSLGQGPEFLIYFQGTGAADDSGLPNDRFFAVRPEGSVSTLKIQRTERGDSAVYLCASSPGAGWYEQYFGPGTRLTVT.

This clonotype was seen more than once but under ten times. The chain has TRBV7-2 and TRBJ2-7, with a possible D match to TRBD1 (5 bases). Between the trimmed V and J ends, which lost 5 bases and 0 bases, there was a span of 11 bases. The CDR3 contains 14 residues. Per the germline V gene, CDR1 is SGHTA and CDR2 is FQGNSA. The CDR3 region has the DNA TGTGCCAGCAGCGTCAGGGTTTTCTCCTACGAGCAGTACTTC. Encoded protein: CASSVRVFSYEQYF.

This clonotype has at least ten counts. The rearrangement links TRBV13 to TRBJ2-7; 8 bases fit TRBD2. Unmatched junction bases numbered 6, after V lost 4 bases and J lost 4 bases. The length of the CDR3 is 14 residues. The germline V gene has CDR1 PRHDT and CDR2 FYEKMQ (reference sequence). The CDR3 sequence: CASSSRGGLYEQYF. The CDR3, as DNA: TGTGCCAGCAGCTCCCGGGGGGGGTTATACGAGCAGTACTTC. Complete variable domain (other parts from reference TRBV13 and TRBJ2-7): AAGVIQSPRHLIKEKRETATLKCYPIPRHDTVYWYQQGPGQDPQFLISFYEKMQSDKGSIPDRFSAQQFSDYHSELNMSSLELGDSALYFCASSSRGGLYEQYFGPGTRLTVT.

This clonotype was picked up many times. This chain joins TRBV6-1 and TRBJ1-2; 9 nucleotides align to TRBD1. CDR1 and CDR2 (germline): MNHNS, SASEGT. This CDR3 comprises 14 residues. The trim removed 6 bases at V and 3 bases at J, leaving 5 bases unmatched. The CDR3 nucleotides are TGTGCCAGCAGAAAAACAGGGGGCGACTATGGCTACACCTTC. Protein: CASRKTGGDYGYTF.

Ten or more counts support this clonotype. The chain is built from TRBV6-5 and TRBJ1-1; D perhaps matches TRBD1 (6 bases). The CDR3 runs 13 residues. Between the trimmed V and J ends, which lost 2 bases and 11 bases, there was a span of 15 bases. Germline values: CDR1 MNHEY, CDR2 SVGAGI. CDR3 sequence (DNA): TGTGCCAGCAGTTACGGAGGGGGTAGCCGGGCTTTCTTT. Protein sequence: CASSYGGGSRAFF.

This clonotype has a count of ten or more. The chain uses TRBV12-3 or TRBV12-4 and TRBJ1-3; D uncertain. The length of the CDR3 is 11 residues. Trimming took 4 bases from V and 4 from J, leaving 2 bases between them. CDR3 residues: CASSWGNTIYF. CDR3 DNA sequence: TGTGCCAGCAGTTGGGGAAACACCATATATTTT.

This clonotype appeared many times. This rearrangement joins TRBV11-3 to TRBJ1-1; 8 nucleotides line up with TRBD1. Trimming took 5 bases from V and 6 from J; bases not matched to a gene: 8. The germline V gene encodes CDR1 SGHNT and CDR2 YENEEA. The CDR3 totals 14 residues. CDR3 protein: CASSPPVTGAEAFF. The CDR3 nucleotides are TGTGCCAGCAGCCCTCCCGTGACAGGGGCTGAAGCTTTCTTT.

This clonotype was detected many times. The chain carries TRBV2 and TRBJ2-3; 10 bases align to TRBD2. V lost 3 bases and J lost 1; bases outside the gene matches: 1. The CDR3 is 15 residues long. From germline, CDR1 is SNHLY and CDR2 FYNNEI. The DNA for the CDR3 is TGTGCCAGCAGTGACGGACTAGCGGGCACAGATACGCAGTATTTT. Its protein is CASSDGLAGTDTQYF.

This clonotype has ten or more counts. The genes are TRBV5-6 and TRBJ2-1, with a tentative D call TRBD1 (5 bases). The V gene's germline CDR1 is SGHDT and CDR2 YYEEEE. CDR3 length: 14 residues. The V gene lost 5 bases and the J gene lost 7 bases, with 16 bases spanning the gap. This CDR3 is CASSGPQGPNEQFF. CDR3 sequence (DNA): TGTGCCAGCAGTGGGCCGCAGGGCCCGAATGAGCAGTTCTTC.